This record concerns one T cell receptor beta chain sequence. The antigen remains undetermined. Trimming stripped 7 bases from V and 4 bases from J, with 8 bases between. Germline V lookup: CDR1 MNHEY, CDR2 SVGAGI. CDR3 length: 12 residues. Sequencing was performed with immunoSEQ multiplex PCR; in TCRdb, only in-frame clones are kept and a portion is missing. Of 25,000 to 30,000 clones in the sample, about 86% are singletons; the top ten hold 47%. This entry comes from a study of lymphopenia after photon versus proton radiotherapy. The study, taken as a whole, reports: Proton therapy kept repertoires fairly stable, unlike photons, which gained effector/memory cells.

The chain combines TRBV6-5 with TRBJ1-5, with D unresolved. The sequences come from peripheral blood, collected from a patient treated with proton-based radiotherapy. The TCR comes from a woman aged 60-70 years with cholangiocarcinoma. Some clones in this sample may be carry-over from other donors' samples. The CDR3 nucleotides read TGTGCCAGCAACAAAGCGAATCAGCCCCAGCATTTT. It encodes CASNKANQPQHF.